Shown below are 26 T cell receptor beta chains from a single sample sequenced in a study of T cells in tumors after PD-1 blockade. Generated by immunoSEQ multiplex PCR, the TCRdb table keeps only in-frame clones and is missing some. The table records about 20,000 clones, around 78% of them present only once. The specimen was PBMCs, collected before anti-PD-1 treatment. These receptors were taken from a human donor with basal cell carcinoma.

As DNA, the CDR3 is TGCGCCAGCAGTTTGGACAGGGGAGGTTCACCCCTCCACTTT. Translating it yields CASSLDRGGSPLHF. The chain has TRBV10-1 and TRBJ1-6; 9 bases are shared with TRBD1. The CDR3 is 14 amino acids. The V and J ends lost 5 bases and 9 bases, in that order; junction bases with no gene match: 5. Per germline, CDR1 WNHNN and CDR2 SYGVQD (reference sequence).

The chain combines TRBV10-3 with TRBJ1-1; 9 bases agree with TRBD1. Germline V gene sequence: CDR1 ENHRY, CDR2 SYGVKD. Germline trimming cut 7 bases from V and 8 bases from J; bases unmatched to any gene: 11. The CDR3 loop spans 14 amino acids. The CDR3 sequence is CAIITDTGTGEAFF. The CDR3 DNA is TGTGCCATCATAACCGATACCGGGACAGGGGAAGCTTTCTTT.

The chain joins TRBV5-4 to TRBJ2-5; a possible D gene is TRBD1 (7 bases). Trimming shortened V by 4 bases and J by 5 bases, and 15 bases separated the two germline ends. The CDR3 is made up of 14 amino acids. The germline V gene has CDR1 SGHNT and CDR2 YYREEE (reference sequence). The DNA for the CDR3 is TGTGCCAGCAGCATCCAATCAGGGGGGGAGACCCAGTACTTC. Translating gives CASSIQSGGETQYF.

This clone was found once. The chain combines TRBV29-1 with TRBJ2-3, with D unresolved. From germline, CDR1 is SQVTM and CDR2 ANQGSEA. V was pared by 7 bases and J by 1 base, with 15 bases between. This CDR3 spans 14 amino acids. The CDR3 DNA reads as TGCAGCGCACAGTACGGTTGGGGCACAGATACGCAGTATTTT. It encodes CSAQYGWGTDTQYF.

The rearrangement uses TRBV4-2 and TRBJ2-6; D gene ambiguous. The CDR3 extends over 15 amino acids. Trimming removed 2 bases at V and 1 base at J, with 6 bases between. CDR1 and CDR2 (germline): LGHNA, YNFKEQ. CDR3 nucleotides: TGTGCCAGCAGCCAAACGGGTTCTGGGGCCAACGTCCTGACTTTC. Amino acids: CASSQTGSGANVLTF.

V is TRBV30 and J is TRBJ2-7; 7 nucleotides agree with TRBD2. The CDR3 totals 14 residues. CDR1 is GTSNPN, CDR2 SVGIG, per germline (reference sequence). Trimming cost V 4 bases and J 4 bases; bases outside gene matches: 10. CDR3 nucleotide sequence: TGTGCCTGGAATTCAGGAGCGGGATCATACGAGCAGTACTTC. Protein: CAWNSGAGSYEQYF. The variable domain in full, completed from reference TRBV30 and TRBJ2-7, reads SQTIHQWPATLVQPVGSPLSLECTVEGTSNPNLYWYRQAAGRGLQLLFYSVGIGQISSEVPQNLSASRPQDRQFILSSKKLLLSDSGFYLCAWNSGAGSYEQYFGPGTRLTVT.

This rearrangement joins TRBV6-5 to TRBJ2-7; weak D call: TRBD1 (6 bases). Trimming took off 6 bases at V and 3 bases at J, with 18 bases between the two ends. This CDR3 spans 15 amino acids. Germline assignment: CDR1 MNHEY and CDR2 SVGAGI. The CDR3 DNA is TGTGCCAGCAGATTGGGGCAGGGGAGTGTCTACGAGCAGTACTTC. Translation: CASRLGQGSVYEQYF.

To note about this clone: The conserved final phenylalanine or tryptophan is absent from the CDR3, which likely points to a read error. No DNA is shown, since the ends of the CDR3 on it are uncertain; the CDR3 is the one TCRdb lists. Here the CDR3 reads CASSLNSQFTI. The genes are TRBV5-5 and TRBJ1-2; whether TRBD1, the table's D call, matches the DNA was not checked. The germline V gene has CDR1 SGHKS and CDR2 YYEKEE (reference sequence). The CDR3 is 11 residues long, ends included.

The V gene is TRBV7-9, the J gene TRBJ1-2, with D uncertain. CDR3 length equals 14 residues. Germline V gives CDR1 SEHNR, CDR2 FQNEAQ (reference sequence). Trimming pared 1 base from V and 3 bases from J, leaving 9 bases between. The CDR3 protein is CASSLGAEDYGYTF. The CDR3 DNA sequence: TGTGCCAGCAGCTTAGGGGCGGAGGACTATGGCTACACCTTC.

The chain links TRBV10-1 to TRBJ2-7; 8 nucleotides line up with TRBD2. In germline, CDR1 is WNHNN, CDR2 SYGVQD (reference sequence). CDR3 length equals 14 residues. V gave up 3 bases and J gave up 2 bases; unmatched junction bases: 3. The CDR3 protein is CASSDWRGAYEQYF. In DNA, the CDR3 is TGCGCCAGCAGTGATTGGCGGGGGGCCTACGAGCAGTACTTC.

The V gene is TRBV7-9, the J gene TRBJ1-1; D uncertain. V was shortened by 1 base and J by 6 bases, with 9 bases between the two germline ends. Germline values: CDR1 SEHNR, CDR2 FQNEAQ (reference sequence). CDR3 length equals 13 residues. In DNA, the CDR3 is TGTGCCAGCAGCTTAGGGACGGGCGCTGAAGCTTTCTTT. Translated: CASSLGTGAEAFF.

V gene TRBV7-2 combines with J gene TRBJ1-6; D uncertain. V was trimmed by 8 bases and J by 0 bases, leaving 11 bases between them. Germline V gene lookup returns CDR1 SGHTA and CDR2 FQGNSA. CDR3 size: 15 residues. As DNA, the CDR3 is TGTGCCAGCGGGTTTCGGGACTCCTATAATTCACCCCTCCACTTT. It is translated as CASGFRDSYNSPLHF.

This sequence joins TRBV6-1 and TRBJ2-1, with D tentatively TRBD1 (5 bases). V gave up 1 base and J gave up 14 bases, with 12 bases separating them. Germline loops: CDR1 MNHNS, CDR2 SASEGT. The CDR3 covers 12 residues. The CDR3 is CASSEGGQSKFF. In nucleotides, the CDR3 is TGTGCCAGCAGTGAAGGGGGCCAGTCAAAGTTCTTC.

V is TRBV24-1 and J is TRBJ2-1; 10 bases fit TRBD1. The CDR3 runs 16 residues. Germline loops: CDR1 KGHDR, CDR2 SFDVKD. J gave up 5 bases and V 2 bases, and 5 bases lay outside the gene matches. The CDR3 bases are TGTGCCACCAGTGATTCGACAGGGGGCATACACAATGAGCAGTTCTTC. Protein: CATSDSTGGIHNEQFF.

This chain uses TRBV30 with TRBJ1-6, with D possibly matching TRBD1 (5 bases). Germline lookup yields CDR1 GTSNPN and CDR2 SVGIG (reference sequence). V lost 1 base to trimming and J lost 10 bases, with 11 bases between them. The CDR3 runs to 13 residues. This CDR3 is CAWSAQGSSPLHF. CDR3 bases: TGTGCCTGGAGTGCGCAGGGTAGCTCACCCCTCCACTTT.

CDR3 loop: CASSLETGSSYNEQFF. CDR3 coding DNA: TGTGCCAGCAGCTTAGAGACAGGGAGCTCCTACAATGAGCAGTTCTTC. This chain uses TRBV7-2 with TRBJ2-1; 7 bases are a match to TRBD1. CDR3 length: 16 amino acids. J was trimmed by 0 bases and V by 1 base; bases with no gene match: 3. Looked up from germline, CDR1 is SGHTA and CDR2 is FQGNSA.

As to this clone: The sample holds other DNA sequences that translate to the same CDR3. The V call is TRBV5-1, the J call TRBJ2-1, with 7 bases that match TRBD2. Germline values: CDR1 SGHRS, CDR2 YFSETQ. Trimming cost V 1 base and J 8 bases; bases outside gene matches: 9. The CDR3 consists of 15 residues. The CDR3 protein is CASSLLVGGRDEQFF. CDR3 in DNA: TGCGCCAGCAGCTTGTTGGTGGGGGGGAGGGATGAGCAGTTCTTC.

This clone was seen only once. The CDR3 region has the DNA TGTGCCAGCAGTGAAGCATGGGGCGGGATTCGCTACGAGCAGTACTTC. It yields the protein CASSEAWGGIRYEQYF. This chain links TRBV6-1 with TRBJ2-7; D perhaps matches TRBD2 (6 bases). Trimming removed 0 bases from V and 3 bases from J, with 15 bases in between. Germline V lookup: CDR1 MNHNS, CDR2 SASEGT. This CDR3 region has 16 residues.

This chain connects TRBV19 to TRBJ2-1; tentative D call: TRBD1 (6 bases). This CDR3 has 13 residues. V lost 7 bases and J 8 bases, leaving 15 bases between the germline ends. Per the germline V gene, CDR1 is LNHDA and CDR2 is SQIVND (reference sequence). This CDR3 is CASTPRDNYEQFF. The CDR3 DNA reads TGTGCCAGTACCCCAAGGGACAACTATGAGCAGTTCTTC.

The chain has TRBV27 and TRBJ1-6, with 8 nucleotides matching TRBD1. The CDR3 length is 15 residues. Germline CDR1 reads MNHEY; CDR2 reads SMNVEV (reference sequence). V gave up 7 bases and J gave up 5 bases; unmatched junction bases: 7. CDR3 DNA: TGTGCCAGCACGTCAGGGGGCAGAAATAATTCACCCCTCCACTTT. Translation gives CASTSGGRNNSPLHF.

The gene calls are TRBV7-9 and TRBJ2-7; TRBD1 might be the D (6 bases). Germline-derived CDR1 and CDR2 are SEHNR and FQNEAQ (reference sequence). V gave up 5 bases and J gave up 3 bases, with 17 bases separating them. The CDR3 runs to 15 residues. The CDR3: CASSGTRDKVYEQYF. The CDR3 coding sequence is TGTGCCAGCAGCGGGACCCGGGACAAAGTCTACGAGCAGTACTTC.

The J gene is TRBJ2-5, the V gene TRBV9, with TRBD2 as a possible D gene (6 bases). The CDR3 covers 14 residues. Trimming removed 0 bases from V and 4 bases from J, with 10 bases in between. Germline V gives CDR1 SGDLS, CDR2 YYNGEE. The CDR3 loop is CASSVGWEVETQYF. CDR3 nucleotides: TGTGCCAGCAGCGTAGGTTGGGAGGTAGAGACCCAGTACTTC.

The chain joins TRBV7-3 to TRBJ1-6; D perhaps matches TRBD1 (6 bases). Germline-derived CDR1 and CDR2 are SGHTA and FQGTGA. V was pared by 4 bases and J by 8 bases, with 12 bases between. The CDR3 runs to 14 residues. CDR3 amino acids: CASSSTAGDSPLHF. CDR3 DNA sequence: TGTGCCAGCAGCTCGACGGCAGGGGATTCACCCCTCCACTTT. Variable domain in full (rest from reference TRBV7-3 and TRBJ1-6): GAGVSQTPSNKVTEKGKYVELRCDPISGHTALYWYRQSLGQGPEFLIYFQGTGAADDSGLPNDRFFAVRPEGSVSTLKIQRTERGDSAVYLCASSSTAGDSPLHFGNGTRLTVT.

The V and J genes are TRBV18 and TRBJ2-7, with D hard to call. Germline-derived CDR1 and CDR2 are KGHSH and LQKENI. The CDR3 runs 13 residues. Trimming removed 1 base from V and 3 bases from J, with 7 bases in between. The CDR3 region is CASSPREFYEQYF. CDR3 bases: TGTGCCAGCTCACCACGCGAGTTCTACGAGCAGTACTTC.

The chain combines TRBV19 with TRBJ2-3, with unresolved D. V was shortened by 0 bases and J by 0 bases, with 7 bases between the two germline ends. The CDR3 sequence is 15 residues long. Looked up from germline, CDR1 is LNHDA and CDR2 is SQIVND (reference sequence). The CDR3 DNA reads TGTGCCAGTAGTATAGATTACGGCAGCACAGATACGCAGTATTTT. It encodes CASSIDYGSTDTQYF. Supplemented by reference TRBV19 and TRBJ2-3, the full variable domain reads DGGITQSPKYLFRKEGQNVTLSCEQNLNHDAMYWYRQDPGQGLRLIYYSQIVNDFQKGDIAEGYSVSREKKESFPLTVTSAQKNPTAFYLCASSIDYGSTDTQYFGPGTRLTVL.

This chain links TRBV11-1 with TRBJ1-4; maybe TRBD1 (6 bases). This CDR3 is 14 amino acids long. The germline V and J ends were trimmed by 5 bases and 4 bases, with 11 bases remaining between them. Germline loops: CDR1 SGHAT, CDR2 FQDESV (reference sequence). The CDR3 loop is CASSPGQFNEKLFF. The CDR3 nucleotides read TGTGCCAGCAGCCCAGGACAGTTTAATGAAAAACTGTTTTTT.